A single sample is the source of the 29 T cell receptor beta chains below, sequenced in a study of Ad26.COV2.S vaccination and SARS-CoV-2 variants (dated by TCRdb to the early 2020s). According to the study, the label for this sample's time point signals: individuals recovered from natural SARS-CoV-2 infection. The library was obtained by the immunoSEQ multiplex PCR assay. Here the immuneACCESS table is served through TCRdb, limited to in-frame sequences with V and J called. Missing clones are a known gap in these copies; in checked studies unresolved V genes cover under half, and the rest lacks a known reason. For this sample the table gives more than 120,000 clones, of which approximately 90% were detected only once. The ten largest clonotypes hold 4% to 6% of the sample. The sample consisted of peripheral blood, taken after recovery from COVID-19. The source is a human donor who had recovered from COVID-19.

The chain links TRBV29-1 to TRBJ1-2; possible D gene TRBD1, 5 bases. Germline V gene sequence: CDR1 SQVTM, CDR2 ANQGSEA. The CDR3 is 12 residues long. The V end was cut by 3 bases, the J end by 4 bases, with 9 bases between. The CDR3 DNA sequence: TGCAGCGTTGACGGGGGATCCTATGGCTACACCTTC. Its translation is CSVDGGSYGYTF.

The chain has TRBV10-3 and TRBJ1-5, with 7 bases identical to TRBD1. V gave up 0 bases and J gave up 2 bases; unmatched junction bases: 4. CDR3 length equals 16 residues. Germline CDR1 and CDR2: ENHRY and SYGVKD. CDR3 sequence: CAISESGTDGNQPQHF. DNA for the CDR3: TGTGCCATCAGTGAGTCGGGGACAGATGGCAATCAGCCCCAGCATTTT.

The chain has TRBV6-5 and TRBJ2-7; D perhaps matches TRBD1 (6 bases). CDR3 length equals 15 residues. The germline V gene encodes CDR1 MNHEY and CDR2 SVGAGI. With 5 bases removed from V and 7 bases from J, the gap between germline ends came to 21 bases. The CDR3 loop is CASSPQDRPLREQYF. In nucleotides, the CDR3 is TGTGCCAGCAGTCCCCAAGACAGGCCTCTGAGGGAGCAGTACTTC.

The chain is built from TRBV28 and TRBJ2-1; D uncertain. Germline values: CDR1 MDHEN, CDR2 SYDVKM. The CDR3 runs 16 residues. V lost 2 bases to trimming and J lost 2 bases, with 13 bases between them. CDR3 sequence (DNA): TGTGCCAGCAGTTTAGAAGGCACCTCCGCCTACAATGAGCAGTTCTTC. This gives the protein CASSLEGTSAYNEQFF.

The chain is built from TRBV4-1 and TRBJ1-1; 9 bases are a match to TRBD1. Trimming cost V 4 bases and J 1 base; bases outside gene matches: 1. CDR3 length: 14 residues. Germline assignment: CDR1 MGHRA and CDR2 YSYEKL. The CDR3 protein is CASSLTGGNTEAFF. In nucleotides, the CDR3 is TGCGCCAGCAGCCTGACAGGGGGGAACACTGAAGCTTTCTTT.

This chain links TRBV5-6 with TRBJ1-5; D remains ambiguous. In germline, CDR1 is SGHDT, CDR2 YYEEEE. With 1 base removed from V and 1 base from J, the gap between germline ends came to 12 bases. The CDR3 length is 16 residues. The CDR3: CASSLFGLESNQPQHF. The CDR3 DNA is TGTGCCAGCAGCTTGTTCGGGTTGGAAAGCAATCAGCCCCAGCATTTT.

CDR3 loop: CASSQQGAPNQPQHF. The CDR3 DNA reads TGTGCCAGCAGCCAACAGGGGGCGCCCAATCAGCCCCAGCATTTT. The chain couples TRBV7-9 to TRBJ1-5, with TRBD1 identical over 9 bases. Germline trimming cut 5 bases from V and 3 bases from J; bases unmatched to any gene: 5. Germline CDR1 SEHNR, CDR2 FQNEAQ (reference sequence). This CDR3 has 15 residues.

The V and J genes are TRBV13 and TRBJ1-2; 7 bases agree with TRBD1. In germline, CDR1 is PRHDT, CDR2 FYEKMQ (reference sequence). The J segment lost 4 bases and the V segment lost 4 bases, leaving 12 bases of the junction unmatched. The CDR3 covers 16 residues. The CDR3 DNA reads TGTGCCAGCAGCTCCGACGACAGGGTGTCTCTCTATGGCTACACCTTC. Encoded protein: CASSSDDRVSLYGYTF.

The rearrangement joins TRBV27 to TRBJ2-7; D is possibly TRBD1 or TRBD2 (5 bases each). Trimming stripped 6 bases from V and 2 bases from J, with 17 bases between. This CDR3 is built from 15 residues. Germline V gene data show CDR1 as MNHEY and CDR2 as SMNVEV (reference sequence). The CDR3 protein is CASRGIGALTYEQYF. For the CDR3, the DNA is TGTGCCAGCAGGGGGATCGGGGCCTTAACCTACGAGCAGTACTTC.

The rearrangement links TRBV5-5 to TRBJ1-1; TRBD1 might be the D (5 bases). The germline V gene encodes CDR1 SGHKS and CDR2 YYEKEE (reference sequence). There are 14 residues in the CDR3. V was pared by 3 bases and J by 2 bases, with 11 bases between. The CDR3 nucleotides are TGTGCCAGCAGCTCGGGACCCCAAAACACTGAAGCTTTCTTT. Translating gives CASSSGPQNTEAFF.

This clone was observed once. The chain employs TRBV28 and TRBJ2-5; D not certain. The CDR3 covers 11 residues. Trimming cost V 6 bases and J 3 bases, with 5 bases left between them. The germline gives CDR1 MDHEN, CDR2 SYDVKM. CDR3 sequence reads: CASRHKETQYF. The CDR3 bases are TGTGCCAGCAGACACAAAGAGACCCAGTACTTC.

The chain couples TRBV28 to TRBJ2-7, with a weak D call TRBD2 (5 bases). This CDR3 comprises 14 residues. The V end was cut by 10 bases, the J end by 3 bases, with 19 bases between. Germline V lookup: CDR1 MDHEN, CDR2 SYDVKM. The CDR3 region is CATPPRAWFYEQYF. For the CDR3, the DNA is TGTGCCACCCCCCCGCGGGCCTGGTTCTACGAGCAGTACTTC.

The chain joins TRBV7-8 to TRBJ2-5, with TRBD2 matching 7 bases. Germline CDR1 is SGHVS and CDR2 is FQNEAQ. V was clipped by 3 bases and J by 3 bases; unmatched bases: 10. The CDR3 is made up of 16 amino acids. DNA for the CDR3: TGTGCCAGCAGCTTTCTCGCGGGGGTATATGAAGAGACCCAGTACTTC. The encoded protein is CASSFLAGVYEETQYF.

The chain is built from TRBV2 and TRBJ2-2; 12 nucleotides match TRBD2. V trimming: 4 bases; J trimming: 3 bases; junction bases outside the gene matches: 0. This CDR3 comprises 15 residues. The germline V gene has CDR1 SNHLY and CDR2 FYNNEI. This chain's CDR3 is CASSGLAGDTGELFF. The CDR3 DNA reads TGTGCCAGCAGTGGACTAGCGGGGGACACCGGGGAGCTGTTTTTT.

The chain uses TRBV28 and TRBJ1-1; D ambiguous. The germline gives CDR1 MDHEN, CDR2 SYDVKM. There are 11 residues in the CDR3. V lost 1 base, J lost 3 bases, and 0 bases lay in between. CDR3 bases: TGTGCCAGCAGTTTATACACTGAAGCTTTCTTT. This translates into CASSLYTEAFF.

The chain combines TRBV10-1 with TRBJ2-2; D is unresolved. Trimming shortened V by 5 bases and J by 4 bases, and 5 bases separated the two germline ends. CDR3 length equals 12 residues. Germline V CDR1 and CDR2: WNHNN, SYGVQD (reference sequence). The CDR3, as DNA: TGCGCCAGCAGTAAGATCACCGGGGAGCTGTTTTTT. Protein: CASSKITGELFF.

The CDR3 nucleotides are TGTGCCAGCAGCCCTCGACTAGCGGGCTCCTACAATGAGCAGTTCTTC. This codes for CASSPRLAGSYNEQFF. The rearrangement joins TRBV14 to TRBJ2-1, with 10 bases aligning to TRBD2. The ends lost 4 bases at V and 0 bases at J; junction bases unmatched: 3. Per germline, CDR1 SGHDN and CDR2 FVKESK. The CDR3 loop spans 16 amino acids.

This clone appeared a single time. The V call is TRBV18, the J call TRBJ1-3; D ambiguous. Germline CDR1 and CDR2: KGHSH and LQKENI. V lost 2 bases, J lost 4 bases, and 12 bases lay in between. The CDR3 runs to 15 residues. CDR3 region: CASSPTSGSGNTIYF. The CDR3 bases are TGTGCCAGCTCACCAACATCGGGATCAGGAAACACCATATATTTT.

V and J are TRBV7-8 and TRBJ1-5; D is ambiguous. Germline CDR1 is SGHVS and CDR2 is FQNEAQ. This CDR3 comprises 14 residues. V was clipped by 2 bases and J by 8 bases, with 13 bases between them. DNA of the CDR3: TGTGCCAGCAGCTTAATCCGGTTCGCAGAGCCCCAGCATTTT. Translated, it gives CASSLIRFAEPQHF.

The chain uses TRBV30 and TRBJ2-7; D possibly uses TRBD1 or TRBD2 (6 bases each). The germline CDR1 and CDR2 sequences are GTSNPN and SVGIG (reference sequence). The CDR3 runs 14 residues. Trimming took off 1 base at V and 3 bases at J, with 13 bases between the two ends. CDR3 sequence: CAWSDGGLDYEQYF. CDR3 in DNA: TGTGCCTGGAGTGACGGGGGCCTTGACTACGAGCAGTACTTC.

This sequence joins TRBV11-2 and TRBJ2-7; tentative D call: TRBD1 (6 bases). The CDR3 sequence is 15 residues long. Trimming shortened V by 8 bases and J by 1 base, and 18 bases separated the two germline ends. CDR1 and CDR2 (germline): SGHAT, FQNNGV. CDR3: CASSTGPSSSYEQYF. CDR3 in DNA: TGTGCCAGCTCCACAGGGCCTAGTAGTTCCTACGAGCAGTACTTC.

This CDR3 reads CASSLRSGVYNEQFF. The CDR3 nucleotides are TGTGCCAGCAGCCTAAGAAGCGGGGTATACAATGAGCAGTTCTTC. The chain couples TRBV11-2 to TRBJ2-1, with 7 bases identical to TRBD2. Germline CDR1 reads SGHAT; CDR2 reads FQNNGV. The CDR3 length is 15 residues. V was pared by 5 bases and J by 4 bases, with 8 bases of the junction left unmatched.

The CDR3 DNA reads as TGTGCCAGCATCGCCAGCTCCTATAATTCACCCCTCCACTTT. It yields the protein CASIASSYNSPLHF. The V and J genes are TRBV6-5 and TRBJ1-6, with unresolved D. CDR1 MNHEY and CDR2 SVGAGI come from the germline V gene. The CDR3 length is 14 residues. V shed 7 bases and J shed 0 bases, with 7 bases lying between them.

This chain connects TRBV5-4 to TRBJ2-3, with a tentative D call TRBD2 (7 bases). The CDR3 extends over 18 amino acids. Germline V CDR1 and CDR2: SGHNT, YYREEE (reference sequence). V was cut by 0 bases and J by 5 bases, with 22 bases left in between. CDR3 sequence: CASSLADLGGQVVDTQYF. In DNA form, the CDR3 reads TGTGCCAGCAGCTTGGCCGATTTGGGGGGGCAAGTAGTAGATACGCAGTATTTT.

The chain couples TRBV30 to TRBJ1-2; D is uncertain. Germline V CDR1 and CDR2: GTSNPN, SVGIG (reference sequence). The CDR3 is 15 residues long. Trimming took off 3 bases at V and 8 bases at J, with 22 bases between the two ends. The CDR3 DNA sequence: TGTGCCTGGAGGGGAGCACATGGAGCAAATCGGGGCTACACCTTC. This translates into CAWRGAHGANRGYTF. Combining the CDR3 with reference TRBV30 and TRBJ1-2 gives the whole variable domain SQTIHQWPATLVQPVGSPLSLECTVEGTSNPNLYWYRQAAGRGLQLLFYSVGIGQISSEVPQNLSASRPQDRQFILSSKKLLLSDSGFYLCAWRGAHGANRGYTFGSGTRLTVV.

CDR3 in DNA: TGCGCCAGCAGCCTGACAGGACTGACCTACGAGCAGTACTTC. It specifies CASSLTGLTYEQYF. This chain joins TRBV4-1 and TRBJ2-7; the D gene is possibly TRBD1 (6 bases). The CDR3 runs 14 residues. The germline V gene encodes CDR1 MGHRA and CDR2 YSYEKL. V was clipped by 4 bases and J by 2 bases, with 12 bases between them.

The chain combines TRBV6-1 with TRBJ1-6; D is unresolved. Germline lookup yields CDR1 MNHNS and CDR2 SASEGT. There are 14 residues in the CDR3. V lost 1 base and J lost 7, with 8 bases in between. The CDR3 DNA reads as TGTGCCAGCAGTGAAGGCAGGAAAAATTCACCCCTCCACTTT. It is translated as CASSEGRKNSPLHF.

The chain couples TRBV29-1 to TRBJ2-3; 13 bases match TRBD2. The CDR3 covers 14 residues. J lost 9 bases, V lost 5 bases, and 8 bases had no gene match. Germline assignment: CDR1 SQVTM and CDR2 ANQGSEA. DNA of the CDR3: TGCAGCGTTACTAGCGGGGGGGCGGTGAACACGCAGTATTTT. This codes for CSVTSGGAVNTQYF.

The chain carries TRBV30 and TRBJ2-5; possibly TRBD2 for D (5 bases). Germline V gene sequence: CDR1 GTSNPN, CDR2 SVGIG (reference sequence). The CDR3 sequence is 13 residues long. V lost 0 bases and J 4 bases, leaving 9 bases between the germline ends. The CDR3 is CAWSVRGRETQYF. The CDR3 DNA is TGTGCCTGGAGTGTACGGGGAAGAGAGACCCAGTACTTC.